The clone carrying this TCR beta chain has more than one count but fewer than ten. These data come from a study of T cell clones after liver transplantation. Between the trimmed V and J ends, which lost 4 bases and 0 bases, there was a span of 17 bases. The CDR3 consists of 17 residues. The germline V gene has CDR1 SGHTS and CDR2 YDEGEE. Clones were sequenced by immunoSEQ multiplex PCR, and TCRdb holds only the in-frame ones, with some missing. The table shows about 99,000 clones, with approximately 78% occurring only once. This receptor was obtained from a human donor who received a liver transplant. This chain links TRBV5-8 with TRBJ1-3; TRBD1 is a possible D gene (5 bases). The sample was CD4+ T cells from blood, taken before liver transplant. The CDR3 protein is CASSPWGRGSSGNTIYF. CDR3 bases: TGTGCCAGCAGCCCATGGGGACGGGGGAGCTCTGGAAACACCATATATTTT.